A selection of T cell receptor beta chains follows, all from one sample in a study of OX40 agonist ivuxolimab in advanced cancers. This table comes from immunoSEQ multiplex PCR, and its TCRdb copy is limited to in-frame clones, with some not included. This sample has tens of thousands of clones, with approximately 78% found just once. The material was CD4+ or CD8+ T cells sorted from blood, obtained in a trial of the OX40 agonist ivuxolimab. Receptors originate from an adult with an advanced solid tumor such as melanoma, head and neck, liver or kidney cancer. Each CDR3 is given with its conserved first and last residue. The order of the fields is J gene, D gene, V gene, clone size, CDR3 DNA, CDR3 protein. D genes are given only for firm matches. Part of the rows lack a size; the others show once, few, many or a class for expanded clones.

J gene: TRBJ2-3; D gene: -; V gene: TRBV19; clone size: -; CDR3 DNA: TGTGCCAGTACCCCCGAGGGCGGGCGGGCAACGCAGTATTTT; CDR3 protein: CASTPEGGRATQYF
J gene: TRBJ1-1; D gene: -; V gene: TRBV7-8; clone size: -; CDR3 DNA: TGTGCCAGCAGCTCGGAGGTGGGCACTGAAGCTTTCTTT; CDR3 protein: CASSSEVGTEAFF
J gene: TRBJ2-1; D gene: TRBD2; V gene: TRBV7-6; clone size: -; CDR3 DNA: TGTGCCAGCAGCTTAGTCGGCGGGAGGGCCGGCAATGAGCAGTTCTTC; CDR3 protein: CASSLVGGRAGNEQFF
J gene: TRBJ2-3; D gene: -; V gene: TRBV29-1; clone size: -; CDR3 DNA: TGCAGCGTTGATAAGGCGGGAACTGCCACAGATACGCAGTATTTT; CDR3 protein: CSVDKAGTATDTQYF
J gene: TRBJ1-4; D gene: -; V gene: TRBV15; clone size: -; CDR3 DNA: TGTGCCGCACAGCACTCAACTAATGAAAAACTGTTTTTT; CDR3 protein: CAAQHSTNEKLFF
J gene: TRBJ2-1; D gene: TRBD1; V gene: TRBV7-9; clone size: -; CDR3 DNA: TGTGCCAGCAGCTTAGGGCAGGGGGCGGTGGAGTTCTTC; CDR3 protein: CASSLGQGAVEFF
J gene: TRBJ1-2; D gene: -; V gene: TRBV4-1; clone size: -; CDR3 DNA: TGCGCCAGCAGCCCCAGATACTCGAACGATGGCTACACCTTC; CDR3 protein: CASSPRYSNDGYTF
J gene: TRBJ1-4; D gene: -; V gene: TRBV4-3; clone size: -; CDR3 DNA: TGCGCCAGCAGCCAAGGACAGACTACAAATGAAAAACTGTTTTTT; CDR3 protein: CASSQGQTTNEKLFF
J gene: TRBJ2-2; D gene: -; V gene: TRBV7-3; clone size: -; CDR3 DNA: TGTGCCAGCAGCCCCCAGCTGACAGGGAACACCGGGGAGCTGTTTTTT; CDR3 protein: CASSPQLTGNTGELFF
J gene: TRBJ2-5; D gene: TRBD1; V gene: TRBV5-1; clone size: -; CDR3 DNA: TGCGCCAGCAGCTCTGGACAGGCGAACCAAGAGACCCAGTACTTC; CDR3 protein: CASSSGQANQETQYF
J gene: TRBJ2-7; D gene: TRBD2; V gene: TRBV13; clone size: once; CDR3 DNA: TGTGCCAGCAGCTTAAGACTAGACGGCGGGCGGGGGGCCGAGCAGTACTTC; CDR3 protein: CASSLRLDGGRGAEQYF
J gene: TRBJ2-4; D gene: -; V gene: TRBV30; clone size: -; CDR3 DNA: TGTGCCTGGAGGGGATTCGGGCCCCGGATTCAGTACTTC; CDR3 protein: CAWRGFGPRIQYF
J gene: TRBJ2-7; D gene: TRBD1; V gene: TRBV6-6; clone size: -; CDR3 DNA: TGTGCCAGCAGTTACTCACAGGGGCCCTACGAGCAGTACTTC; CDR3 protein: CASSYSQGPYEQYF
J gene: TRBJ2-7; D gene: TRBD2; V gene: TRBV5-4; clone size: -; CDR3 DNA: TGTGCCAGCAGCGCACAGCGGGAGGGGAGGGAGCAGTACTTC; CDR3 protein: CASSAQREGREQYF
J gene: TRBJ1-1; D gene: -; V gene: TRBV7-3; clone size: -; CDR3 DNA: TGTGCCAGCAGCCCGAGGGGGACGGAGAACACTGAAGCTTTCTTT; CDR3 protein: CASSPRGTENTEAFF
J gene: TRBJ1-6; D gene: -; V gene: TRBV4-3; clone size: -; CDR3 DNA: TGCGCCAGCAGCCGAGGCGGAAGCTCCTATAATTCACCCCTCCACTTT; CDR3 protein: CASSRGGSSYNSPLHF
J gene: TRBJ2-2; D gene: -; V gene: TRBV7-3; clone size: -; CDR3 DNA: TGTGCCAGCAGCGCAGGATCTAGTTCTATCCCCGGGGAGCTGTTTTTT; CDR3 protein: CASSAGSSSIPGELFF
J gene: TRBJ2-3; D gene: -; V gene: TRBV5-6; clone size: -; CDR3 DNA: TGTGCCAGCAGGACCATGACAGGAAGCACAGATACGCAGTATTTT; CDR3 protein: CASRTMTGSTDTQYF
J gene: TRBJ2-5; D gene: TRBD2; V gene: TRBV5-4; clone size: -; CDR3 DNA: TGTGCCAGCAGCACCCGACTAGCGGGACAAGAGACCCAGTACTTC; CDR3 protein: CASSTRLAGQETQYF
J gene: TRBJ2-7; D gene: TRBD2; V gene: TRBV7-9; clone size: few; CDR3 DNA: TGTGCCAGCAGCTCCACCAGGACTAGCGGGAGTTCGTACGAGCAGTACTTC; CDR3 protein: CASSSTRTSGSSYEQYF
J gene: TRBJ1-4; D gene: -; V gene: TRBV7-2; clone size: -; CDR3 DNA: TGTGCCAGCAGCCGGGGGGGTGGTGAAAAACTGTTTTTT; CDR3 protein: CASSRGGGEKLFF
J gene: TRBJ1-5; D gene: -; V gene: TRBV2; clone size: -; CDR3 DNA: TGTGCCAGCAGTGCACATGCGGGACTTAGCAATCAGCCCCAGCATTTT; CDR3 protein: CASSAHAGLSNQPQHF
J gene: TRBJ1-2; D gene: -; V gene: TRBV10-1; clone size: -; CDR3 DNA: TGCGCCAGCAGTGAAAACTCAGATTATGGCTACACCTTC; CDR3 protein: CASSENSDYGYTF
J gene: TRBJ1-1; D gene: -; V gene: TRBV7-2; clone size: -; CDR3 DNA: TGTGCCAGCAGCTTAGTGGGGGGGACGGCAGAAGCTTTCTTT; CDR3 protein: CASSLVGGTAEAFF
J gene: TRBJ2-3; D gene: -; V gene: TRBV6-1; clone size: few; CDR3 DNA: TGTGCCAGCAGCGGGCGAGGTTACACAGATACGCAGTATTTT; CDR3 protein: CASSGRGYTDTQYF
J gene: TRBJ1-3; D gene: -; V gene: TRBV30; clone size: -; CDR3 DNA: TGTGCCTGGATGGGGGGAAGGGGCTCTGGAAACACCATATATTTT; CDR3 protein: CAWMGGRGSGNTIYF
J gene: TRBJ1-5; D gene: -; V gene: TRBV19; clone size: -; CDR3 DNA: TGTGCCAGTAGTCTGGGGGGCGGTTTAGGCAATCAGCCCCAGCATTTT; CDR3 protein: CASSLGGGLGNQPQHF
J gene: TRBJ1-5; D gene: TRBD1; V gene: TRBV10-3; clone size: -; CDR3 DNA: TGTGCCATCAGTGCCCAACAGGGGTTCAATCAGCCCCAGCATTTT; CDR3 protein: CAISAQQGFNQPQHF
J gene: TRBJ2-1; D gene: TRBD2; V gene: TRBV10-3; clone size: -; CDR3 DNA: TGTGCCATCAAGGGGGCTAGCGGGAGGGCCAACAATGAGCAGTTCTTC; CDR3 protein: CAIKGASGRANNEQFF
J gene: TRBJ2-5; D gene: -; V gene: TRBV29-1; clone size: once; CDR3 DNA: TGCAGCGTTGAACAGGGCGTGGAGACCCAGTACTTC; CDR3 protein: CSVEQGVETQYF
J gene: TRBJ1-2; D gene: -; V gene: TRBV5-1; clone size: -; CDR3 DNA: TGCGCCAGCAGCTTGGATGTCAGCCTGAGCTATGGCTACACCTTC; CDR3 protein: CASSLDVSLSYGYTF
J gene: TRBJ1-2; D gene: -; V gene: TRBV18; clone size: -; CDR3 DNA: TGTGCCACCCAAGGGGGTATCCCTAACAACTATGGCTACACCTTC; CDR3 protein: CATQGGIPNNYGYTF
J gene: TRBJ1-2; D gene: -; V gene: TRBV18; clone size: -; CDR3 DNA: TGTGCCAGCTCACCGGCCGAGGGGAATGGCTACACCTTC; CDR3 protein: CASSPAEGNGYTF
J gene: TRBJ1-1; D gene: -; V gene: TRBV2; clone size: -; CDR3 DNA: TGTGCCAGCAGCAACGAGCGGGGAAACACTGAAGCTTTCTTT; CDR3 protein: CASSNERGNTEAFF
J gene: TRBJ1-1; D gene: -; V gene: TRBV5-6; clone size: -; CDR3 DNA: TGTGCCAGCAGCAGTCAGCGGGAGGGGAACACTGAAGCTTTCTTT; CDR3 protein: CASSSQREGNTEAFF
J gene: TRBJ2-5; D gene: -; V gene: TRBV9; clone size: once; CDR3 DNA: TGTGCCAGCAGCTTCAGGGGTCCAGAGACCCAGTACTTC; CDR3 protein: CASSFRGPETQYF
J gene: TRBJ2-3; D gene: -; V gene: TRBV19; clone size: -; CDR3 DNA: TGTGCCAGTAGTATCGTAGGGTTTGATACGCAGTATTTT; CDR3 protein: CASSIVGFDTQYF
J gene: TRBJ2-5; D gene: TRBD2; V gene: TRBV11-2; clone size: -; CDR3 DNA: TGTGCCAGCAGCCGGACTAGCACGGGGGAGCAGTACTTC; CDR3 protein: CASSRTSTGEQYF
J gene: TRBJ1-2; D gene: TRBD1; V gene: TRBV7-9; clone size: few; CDR3 DNA: TGTGCCAGCAGCTCGCAGACAGGGGGCTATGGCTACACCTTC; CDR3 protein: CASSSQTGGYGYTF
J gene: TRBJ1-1; D gene: -; V gene: TRBV19; clone size: -; CDR3 DNA: TGTGCCAGTAGTATTAAGGGGGACACTGAAGCTTTCTTT; CDR3 protein: CASSIKGDTEAFF
J gene: TRBJ2-1; D gene: -; V gene: TRBV2; clone size: -; CDR3 DNA: TGTGCCAGCAGTGAAGGGCAGAGCTCCTACAATGAGCAGTTCTTC; CDR3 protein: CASSEGQSSYNEQFF
J gene: TRBJ2-3; D gene: TRBD2; V gene: TRBV7-6; clone size: few; CDR3 DNA: TGTGCCAGCAGCTTATTTGGGGTAGCGGGAGGCACAGATACGCAGTATTTT; CDR3 protein: CASSLFGVAGGTDTQYF
J gene: TRBJ2-7; D gene: -; V gene: TRBV13; clone size: -; CDR3 DNA: TGTGCCAGCAGCTTGGGGACAAGCTACGAGCAGTACTTC; CDR3 protein: CASSLGTSYEQYF
J gene: TRBJ2-3; D gene: -; V gene: TRBV28; clone size: -; CDR3 DNA: TGTGCCAGCAGTTTCACAGATACGCAGTATTTT; CDR3 protein: CASSFTDTQYF
J gene: TRBJ2-3; D gene: TRBD2; V gene: TRBV19; clone size: -; CDR3 DNA: TGTGCCAGTAGGACTAGCGGCAGGACCACAGATACGCAGTATTTT; CDR3 protein: CASRTSGRTTDTQYF
J gene: TRBJ2-5; D gene: TRBD2; V gene: TRBV4-2; clone size: once; CDR3 DNA: TGTGCCAGCAGCCCGGGACTAGCGGACCAAGAGACCCAGTACTTC; CDR3 protein: CASSPGLADQETQYF
J gene: TRBJ2-1; D gene: TRBD2; V gene: TRBV7-9; clone size: once; CDR3 DNA: TGTGCCAGCAGCTTAGATAGCGGGAGCTACAATGAGCAGTTCTTC; CDR3 protein: CASSLDSGSYNEQFF
J gene: TRBJ2-5; D gene: TRBD2; V gene: TRBV5-1; clone size: -; CDR3 DNA: TGCGCCAGCAGCACCGGACTAGCGGGAGGCGAGACCCAGTACTTC; CDR3 protein: CASSTGLAGGETQYF
J gene: TRBJ1-2; D gene: -; V gene: TRBV7-9; clone size: -; CDR3 DNA: TGTGCCAGCAGCCCCGCGGGGAGTGGCTACACCTTC; CDR3 protein: CASSPAGSGYTF
J gene: TRBJ2-7; D gene: -; V gene: TRBV9; clone size: -; CDR3 DNA: TGTGCCAGCAGCCTAGGGACGGACTCCTACGAGCAGTACTTC; CDR3 protein: CASSLGTDSYEQYF
J gene: TRBJ1-2; D gene: -; V gene: TRBV18; clone size: few; CDR3 DNA: TGTGCCAGCTCACCACCTAGTATCGACTATGGCTACACCTTC; CDR3 protein: CASSPPSIDYGYTF
J gene: TRBJ1-1; D gene: -; V gene: TRBV27; clone size: -; CDR3 DNA: TGTGCCAGCAGTTTAAGCCCCTCTGAGGGGCGGGCTGAAGCTTTCTTT; CDR3 protein: CASSLSPSEGRAEAFF
J gene: TRBJ2-2; D gene: TRBD2; V gene: TRBV14; clone size: few; CDR3 DNA: TGTGCCAGCTCCCCGGACCCGGGAGGGCCAAGGGAGCTGTTTTTT; CDR3 protein: CASSPDPGGPRELFF
J gene: TRBJ2-3; D gene: -; V gene: TRBV7-7; clone size: -; CDR3 DNA: TGTGCCAGCAGCCAAACTAGGGGGGGAGCCGATACGCAGTATTTT; CDR3 protein: CASSQTRGGADTQYF
J gene: TRBJ1-3; D gene: TRBD1; V gene: TRBV29-1; clone size: -; CDR3 DNA: TGCAGCGGTGGGACAGGGGGGGACTCTGGAAACACCATATATTTT; CDR3 protein: CSGGTGGDSGNTIYF